These 24 T cell receptor beta chains share one sample of origin, sequenced in a study of T cell responses to AZD1222 COVID-19 vaccine. The repertoire was sequenced with immunoSEQ multiplex PCR; TCRdb's copy has only in-frame clones and lacks some. The profile shows under 150,000 clones, approximately 82% of them singletons. Source: peripheral blood, taken 28 days after the second AZD1222 dose. The origin of the receptors is an adult who received the AZD1222 COVID-19 vaccine.

This chain joins TRBV4-3 and TRBJ1-3, with D maybe TRBD1 (5 bases). CDR3 length equals 16 residues. Germline loops: CDR1 LGHNA, CDR2 YSLEER. V lost 0 bases and J lost 0, with 9 bases in between. CDR3 DNA sequence: TGCGCCAGCAGCCAAGACAGGGCAATCTCTGGAAACACCATATATTTT. This codes for CASSQDRAISGNTIYF.

The rearrangement uses TRBV6-5 and TRBJ2-7; 11 positions agree with TRBD1. Trimming cost V 6 bases and J 4 bases; bases outside gene matches: 5. The CDR3 loop spans 14 amino acids. The germline gives CDR1 MNHEY, CDR2 SVGAGI. The CDR3 DNA is TGTGCCAGCAGCCGCGGACAGGGGGCGTACGAGCAGTACTTC. As protein: CASSRGQGAYEQYF.

The CDR3 loop reads CASSLEGQSTYEQYF. CDR3 DNA sequence: TGTGCCAGCAGCTTGGAAGGGCAGTCCACCTACGAGCAGTACTTC. The rearrangement joins TRBV5-5 to TRBJ2-7, with D uncertain. The V gene's germline CDR1 is SGHKS and CDR2 YYEKEE (reference sequence). The CDR3 contains 15 residues. V was shortened by 0 bases and J by 2 bases, with 12 bases between the two germline ends.

This chain joins TRBV3-1 (or the pseudogene TRBV3-2) and TRBJ1-2; a possible D gene is TRBD1 (5 bases). This CDR3 region has 17 residues. V lost 5 bases and J lost 3, with 22 bases in between. Germline lookup yields CDR1 LGHDT and CDR2 YNNKEL (reference sequence). The CDR3 nucleotides read TGTGCCAGCAGCTCATGGGGGGGACTAACAGTTGACTATGGCTACACCTTC. This encodes CASSSWGGLTVDYGYTF.

This clone has a handful of counts. The chain joins TRBV7-8 to TRBJ1-5, with TRBD1 identical over 10 bases. The CDR3 sequence is 14 residues long. Germline CDR1 is SGHVS and CDR2 is FQNEAQ. The junction had 4 bases not matched to a gene; V was cut back by 5 bases and J by 6 bases. This CDR3 is CASSPRDRGQPQHF. CDR3 in DNA: TGTGCCAGCAGCCCTCGGGACAGGGGTCAGCCCCAGCATTTT.

A word on this clone: The sample has other DNA sequences that encode this CDR3 too. The V and J genes are TRBV28 and TRBJ1-2; 7 positions match TRBD1. The V gene's germline CDR1 is MDHEN and CDR2 SYDVKM. After removal of 2 bases from V and 5 bases from J, the junction contained 2 bases not matched to a gene. The CDR3 runs 13 residues. CDR3 sequence (DNA): TGTGCCAGCAGTTTAAGCAGGGGGTATGGCTACACCTTC. As protein: CASSLSRGYGYTF.

J is TRBJ1-3 and V is TRBV5-1, with 7 bases lining up with TRBD1. Germline assignment: CDR1 SGHRS and CDR2 YFSETQ. This CDR3 has 15 residues. V was clipped by 4 bases and J by 0 bases; unmatched bases: 4. The CDR3: CASSPGQRSGNTIYF. For the CDR3, the DNA is TGCGCCAGCAGCCCGGGACAGCGCTCTGGAAACACCATATATTTT.

The chain recombines TRBV14 with TRBJ1-4; D remains ambiguous. From germline, CDR1 is SGHDN and CDR2 FVKESK. Trimming shortened V by 4 bases and J by 8 bases, and 11 bases separated the two germline ends. The CDR3 sequence is 13 residues long. The DNA of the CDR3 is TGTGCCAGCAGCCGTGGGAGGAGGGAAAAACTGTTTTTT. Its protein product is CASSRGRREKLFF.

The chain combines TRBV28 with TRBJ1-4, with D possibly matching TRBD1 (5 bases). Deletions cut 7 bases from V and 4 bases from J, with 13 bases between. Germline V gene data show CDR1 as MDHEN and CDR2 as SYDVKM. The CDR3 covers 14 residues. This chain's CDR3 is CASKPTVVNEKLFF. The CDR3 nucleotides read TGTGCCAGCAAACCGACAGTAGTTAATGAAAAACTGTTTTTT.

The chain employs TRBV19 and TRBJ2-4; D remains ambiguous. Trimming took 5 bases from V and 0 from J, leaving 11 bases between them. Germline lookup yields CDR1 LNHDA and CDR2 SQIVND (reference sequence). The CDR3 totals 15 residues. The CDR3 is CASSPGILAKNIQYF. The DNA for the CDR3 is TGTGCCAGTAGTCCCGGCATCCTAGCCAAAAACATTCAGTACTTC.

J is TRBJ2-7 and V is TRBV6-2 or TRBV6-3; the D gene is possibly TRBD1 (6 bases). The germline V gene encodes CDR1 MNHEY and CDR2 SVGEGT. Trimming took 3 bases from V and 2 from J, leaving 8 bases between them. This CDR3 region has 13 residues. The CDR3 here is CASSYGGPYEQYF. The CDR3, as DNA: TGTGCCAGCAGTTATGGGGGCCCCTACGAGCAGTACTTC.

This chain links TRBV19 with TRBJ1-6, with 9 bases matching TRBD1. Per germline, CDR1 LNHDA and CDR2 SQIVND (reference sequence). The CDR3 is made up of 13 amino acids. With V trimmed by 6 bases and J by 8 bases, 2 bases remained unmatched. The CDR3 protein is CASSRQGDSPLHF. CDR3 bases: TGTGCCAGTAGCCGACAGGGGGATTCACCCCTCCACTTT.

The chain joins TRBV18 to TRBJ1-5, with unresolved D. V lost 2 bases to trimming and J lost 6 bases, with 11 bases between them. Per germline, CDR1 KGHSH and CDR2 LQKENI. CDR3 length equals 14 residues. The chain's CDR3 is CASSPAGEGQPQHF. As DNA, the CDR3 is TGTGCCAGCTCACCAGCAGGAGAGGGTCAGCCCCAGCATTTT.

The chain combines TRBV4-3 with TRBJ1-2, with no clear D. The CDR3 is 15 residues long. V was pared by 1 base and J by 6 bases, with 15 bases between. Germline V gene sequence: CDR1 LGHNA, CDR2 YSLEER. The CDR3 loop reads CASSQVGREADGYTF. CDR3 DNA: TGCGCCAGCAGCCAAGTTGGTAGGGAAGCCGATGGCTACACCTTC.

The chain recombines TRBV5-1 with TRBJ2-2; D is unresolved. Germline V gene sequence: CDR1 SGHRS, CDR2 YFSETQ. The CDR3 has 13 residues. Trimming stripped 0 bases from V and 6 bases from J, with 6 bases between. The CDR3 sequence: CASSLAYPGELFF. CDR3 nucleotides: TGCGCCAGCAGCTTGGCCTATCCCGGGGAGCTGTTTTTT.

The rearrangement joins TRBV28 to TRBJ2-7; D might be TRBD1 (6 bases). Trimming took off 8 bases at V and 2 bases at J, with 13 bases between the two ends. Germline-derived CDR1 and CDR2 are MDHEN and SYDVKM. The CDR3 loop spans 13 amino acids. The CDR3 DNA reads TGTGCCAGCGGGGCAGGGGCCACCTACGAGCAGTACTTC. This translates into CASGAGATYEQYF.

This chain joins TRBV3-1 (or the pseudogene TRBV3-2) and TRBJ1-2; no firm D call. V lost 4 bases and J 1 base, leaving 4 bases between the germline ends. Germline V lookup: CDR1 LGHDT, CDR2 YNNKEL (reference sequence). The CDR3 is 12 residues long. CDR3 nucleotide sequence: TGTGCCAGCAGCCCTAATAACTATGGCTACACCTTC. This encodes CASSPNNYGYTF.

This clone was seen once. The V call is TRBV28, the J call TRBJ1-1; D not resolved. This CDR3 contains 16 residues. Between the trimmed V and J ends, which lost 6 bases and 2 bases, there was a span of 19 bases. Per the germline V gene, CDR1 is MDHEN and CDR2 is SYDVKM. The CDR3 sequence is CASSQATERVNTEAFF. The CDR3 DNA is TGTGCCAGCAGCCAAGCTACGGAAAGGGTCAACACTGAAGCTTTCTTT.

The chain couples TRBV7-2 to TRBJ1-1, with a weak D call TRBD1 (5 bases). The CDR3 has 14 amino acids. V was shortened by 3 bases and J by 2 bases, with 10 bases between the two germline ends. CDR1 SGHTA and CDR2 FQGNSA come from the germline V gene. In DNA, the CDR3 is TGTGCCAGCAGCTTCAGGGCGGGTAACACTGAAGCTTTCTTT. It encodes CASSFRAGNTEAFF.

This chain joins TRBV7-2 and TRBJ2-5; 11 bases align to TRBD2. Trimming at V came to 2 bases and at J to 1 base, leaving 3 bases not matched to a gene. The germline V gene has CDR1 SGHTA and CDR2 FQGNSA. This CDR3 is built from 16 residues. The DNA of the CDR3 is TGTGCCAGCAGCTTAACCGGGACTAGCGGCCAAGAGACCCAGTACTTC. Encoded protein: CASSLTGTSGQETQYF.

The chain joins TRBV6-5 to TRBJ1-1; maybe TRBD1 (6 bases). CDR1 is MNHEY and CDR2 is SVGAGI in the germline V gene. This CDR3 is 13 amino acids long. V was clipped by 7 bases and J by 4 bases, with 13 bases between them. This CDR3 is CASTRGATTEAFF. The CDR3 DNA is TGTGCCAGCACTCGGGGGGCTACCACTGAAGCTTTCTTT.

The chain joins TRBV7-3 to TRBJ1-2; the D is unclear. Trimming took 4 bases from V and 0 from J, leaving 6 bases between them. The CDR3 is made up of 13 amino acids. Germline V CDR1 and CDR2: SGHTA, FQGTGA. The CDR3 region is CASSSDTNYGYTF. CDR3 nucleotide sequence: TGTGCCAGCAGCTCTGACACTAACTATGGCTACACCTTC.

The CDR3 is CASSLSPIKANEQFF. The CDR3 nucleotides read TGTGCCAGCAGCTTATCCCCAATCAAGGCCAATGAGCAGTTCTTC. The V gene is TRBV11-2, the J gene TRBJ2-1; D is undetermined. Trimming pared 2 bases from V and 6 bases from J, leaving 14 bases between. Germline V gene lookup returns CDR1 SGHAT and CDR2 FQNNGV. CDR3 length: 15 amino acids.

This clone was counted once. The chain uses TRBV2 and TRBJ1-5; tentative D call: TRBD1 (6 bases). Germline V gene data show CDR1 as SNHLY and CDR2 as FYNNEI. Deletions cut 4 bases from V and 11 bases from J, with 15 bases between. The CDR3 is 13 residues long. CDR3 region: CASSATGQTAQHF. The CDR3, as DNA: TGTGCCAGCAGTGCTACCGGACAGACTGCCCAGCATTTT.